This T cell receptor (beta chain) is drawn from a study of T cell changes during pregnancy in multiple sclerosis. Libraries were prepared by immunoSEQ multiplex PCR; TCRdb keeps only in-frame clonotypes and omits some of them. The table lists about 65,000 clones, approximately 92% of them singletons. The sample in question was CD8+ T cells from peripheral blood mononuclear cells, obtained in the third trimester of pregnancy. This clonotype was obtained from a female donor in good health, enrolled as a control in a pregnancy study.

The CDR3 DNA follows: TGTGCCACCAGCAGAGCCTCCACGGGGTCAAGAGAGACCCAGTACTTC. Its protein is CATSRASTGSRETQYF. The chain uses TRBV15 and TRBJ2-5; D is possibly TRBD2 (5 bases). Trimming left V 1 base short and J 4 bases short, with 16 bases between. This CDR3 is built from 16 residues. Looked up from germline, CDR1 is LNHNV and CDR2 is YYDKDF (reference sequence).